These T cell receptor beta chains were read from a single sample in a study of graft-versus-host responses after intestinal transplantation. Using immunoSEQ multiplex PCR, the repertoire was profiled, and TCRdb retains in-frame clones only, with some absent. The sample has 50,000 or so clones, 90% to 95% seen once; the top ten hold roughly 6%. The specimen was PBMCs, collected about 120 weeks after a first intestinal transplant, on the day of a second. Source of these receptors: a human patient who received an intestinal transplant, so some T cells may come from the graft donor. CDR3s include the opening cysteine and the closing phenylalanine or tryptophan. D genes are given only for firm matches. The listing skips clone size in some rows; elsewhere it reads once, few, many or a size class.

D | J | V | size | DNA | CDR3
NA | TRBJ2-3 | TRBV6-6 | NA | TGTGCCAGCAGGGAACGGGACAAACGGGCAGATACGCAGTATTTT | CASRERDKRADTQYF
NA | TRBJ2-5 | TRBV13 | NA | TGTGCCAGCAGCCGGGGCTCGGAGACCCAGTACTTC | CASSRGSETQYF
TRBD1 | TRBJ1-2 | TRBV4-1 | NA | TGCGCCAGCAGCCAAGAACAGGGGCCCTATGGCTACACCTTC | CASSQEQGPYGYTF
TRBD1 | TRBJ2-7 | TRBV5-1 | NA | TGCGCCAGCAGCTTGGGAGTGCGACAGGGAACCTACGAGCAGTACTTC | CASSLGVRQGTYEQYF
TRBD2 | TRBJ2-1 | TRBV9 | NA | TGTGCCAGCAGCGTAGCGGCTAGCGGGTCAATCTCCTACAATGAGCAGTTCTTC | CASSVAASGSISYNEQFF
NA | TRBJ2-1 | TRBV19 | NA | TGTGCCAGTAGCACCGAGGGGTCCTACAATGAGCAGTTCTTC | CASSTEGSYNEQFF
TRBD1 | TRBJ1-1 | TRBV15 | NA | TGTGCCACCAGCAGAGGGACAGGGACCCTCCCGGGAACTGAAGCTTTCTTT | CATSRGTGTLPGTEAFF
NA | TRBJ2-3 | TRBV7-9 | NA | TGTGCCAGCAGCTTAGGCACGGTTTCTAGCACAGATACGCAGTATTTT | CASSLGTVSSTDTQYF
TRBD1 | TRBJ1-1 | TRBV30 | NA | TGTGCCTGGAGCTTCCCCGGGACAGGGGGCTTGGGAGCTTTCTTT | CAWSFPGTGGLGAFF
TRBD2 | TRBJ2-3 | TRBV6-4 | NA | TGTGCCAGCAGTGATCTAGCGGGGCCCACAGATACGCAGTATTTT | CASSDLAGPTDTQYF
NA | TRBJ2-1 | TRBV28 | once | TGTGCCAGCAGTTTAGACAATGTGGGAAATGAGCAGTTCTTC | CASSLDNVGNEQFF
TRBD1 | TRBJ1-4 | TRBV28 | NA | TGTGCCAGCAGCTCAGGGGGAGAGGGTGAAAAACTGTTTTTT | CASSSGGEGEKLFF
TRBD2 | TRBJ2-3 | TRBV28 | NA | TGTGCCAGCAGTTCTAGTCTAGCGGGGGACACAGATACGCAGTATTTT | CASSSSLAGDTDTQYF
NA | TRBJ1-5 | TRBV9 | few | TGTGCCAGCAGCGCTACAGGGATACTCAATCAGCCCCAGCATTTT | CASSATGILNQPQHF
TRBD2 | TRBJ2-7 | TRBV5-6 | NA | TGTGCCAGCAGTAGCGGGAGGTCCGCCGGGCAGTACTTC | CASSSGRSAGQYF
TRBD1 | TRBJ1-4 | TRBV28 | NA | TGTGCCAGCACCTCCGGGACAGGGGTAGGGGAAAAACTGTTTTTT | CASTSGTGVGEKLFF
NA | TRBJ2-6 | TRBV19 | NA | TGTGCCAGTAGTATTCGCTCTGGGGCCAACGTCCTGACTTTC | CASSIRSGANVLTF
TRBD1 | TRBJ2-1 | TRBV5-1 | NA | TGCGCCAGCAGGTTGGGACAGCCGGGCGATGAGCAGTTCTTC | CASRLGQPGDEQFF
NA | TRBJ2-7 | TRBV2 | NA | TGTGCCAGCAGTTTCGGGGGGACAGGCCCCTACGAGCAGTACTTC | CASSFGGTGPYEQYF
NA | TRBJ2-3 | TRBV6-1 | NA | TGTGCCAGCGCCAAGGCTGGGCCCCCCGGGGATACGCAGTATTTT | CASAKAGPPGDTQYF
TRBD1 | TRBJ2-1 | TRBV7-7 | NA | TGTGCTAGCAGCCAGACAGGGGGCGATGAGCAGTTCTTC | CASSQTGGDEQFF
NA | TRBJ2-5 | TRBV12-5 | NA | TGTGCTAGTGGTACTTTACCGGGCTCAGAGACCCAGTACTTC | CASGTLPGSETQYF
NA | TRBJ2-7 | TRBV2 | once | TGTGCCAGCAGAGGGATTTTCGAGCAGTACTTC | CASRGIFEQYF
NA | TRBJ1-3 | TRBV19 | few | TGTGCCAGTATGTACGGTGACTCTGGAAACACCATATATTTT | CASMYGDSGNTIYF
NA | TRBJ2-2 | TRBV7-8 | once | TGTGCCAGCAGCTTATTGACCGGGGAGCTGTTTTTT | CASSLLTGELFF
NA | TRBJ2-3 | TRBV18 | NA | TGTGCCAGCTCACCACCTGTAGGGTTCAGGATGGGTACGCAGTATTTT | CASSPPVGFRMGTQYF
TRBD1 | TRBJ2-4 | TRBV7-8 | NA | TGTGCCAGCAGCACCGGACAGGGAGGTCCCCTAGCCAAAAACATTCAGTACTTC | CASSTGQGGPLAKNIQYF
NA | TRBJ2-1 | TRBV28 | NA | TGTGCCAGCAGTTTTACGACTAGTACTGAGCAGTTCTTC | CASSFTTSTEQFF
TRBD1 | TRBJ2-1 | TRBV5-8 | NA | TGTGCCAGCAGCTTGGTTCAGGGGGCGTACAATGAGCAGTTCTTC | CASSLVQGAYNEQFF
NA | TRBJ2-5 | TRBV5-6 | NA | TGTGCCAGCAGCAGTGGACTCTTTGAGACCCAGTACTTC | CASSSGLFETQYF
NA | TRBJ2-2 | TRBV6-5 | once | TGTGCCAGCAGTTACTATAGGGGGGGGTCCGGGGAGCTGTTTTTT | CASSYYRGGSGELFF
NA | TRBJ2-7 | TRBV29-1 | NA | TGCAGCGTTGTACCGCGGGGCTACGAGCAGTACTTC | CSVVPRGYEQYF
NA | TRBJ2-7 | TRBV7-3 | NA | TGTGCCAGCAGCTTCGGTGGCTCCTACGAGCAGTACTTC | CASSFGGSYEQYF
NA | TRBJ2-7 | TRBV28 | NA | TGTGCCAGCAGTCCCCACCCGGCCTCCCTCTACGAGCAGTACTTC | CASSPHPASLYEQYF
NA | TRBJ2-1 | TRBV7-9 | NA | TGTGCCAGCAGTTCGAACTACAATGAGCAGTTCTTC | CASSSNYNEQFF
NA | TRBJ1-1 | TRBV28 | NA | TGTGCCAGCAGTTTTTCGGTGGCTGAAGCTTTCTTT | CASSFSVAEAFF
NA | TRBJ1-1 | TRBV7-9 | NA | TGTGCCAGCAGCCAACTACGAGGTGAAGCTTTCTTT | CASSQLRGEAFF
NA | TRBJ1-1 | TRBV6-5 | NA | TGTGCCAGCAGTTACTCTAACCAAATACAAGTCTTT | CASSYSNQIQVF
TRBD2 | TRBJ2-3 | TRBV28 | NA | TGTGCCAGCAGTTTAGACCCGCTAGCGGGAGGGGATACGCAGTATTTT | CASSLDPLAGGDTQYF
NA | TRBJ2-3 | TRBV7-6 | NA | TGTGCCAGCAGCTTAGTGGGCGGGACTAGCACAGATACGCAGTATTTT | CASSLVGGTSTDTQYF
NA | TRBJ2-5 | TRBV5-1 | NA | TGCGCCAGCAGCTTGGCACAAGAGACCCAGTACTTC | CASSLAQETQYF
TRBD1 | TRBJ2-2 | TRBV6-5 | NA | TGTGCCAGGCGGACAGGGAACACCGGGGAGCTGTTTTTT | CARRTGNTGELFF
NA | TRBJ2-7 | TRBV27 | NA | TGTGCCAGCGGCAGGGGCTTGCCCTACGAGCAGTACTTC | CASGRGLPYEQYF
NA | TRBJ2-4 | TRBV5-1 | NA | TGCGCCAGCAGATCCTCAGGGTTGGACATTCAGTACTTC | CASRSSGLDIQYF
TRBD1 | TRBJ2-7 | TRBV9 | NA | TGTGCCAGCAGCGTAGACAGGGGTGGCTCCTACGAGCAGTACTTC | CASSVDRGGSYEQYF
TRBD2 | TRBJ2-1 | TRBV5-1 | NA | TGCGCCAGCAGATTTCTAGCGGGAGGTGATGAGCAGTTCTTC | CASRFLAGGDEQFF